This entry lists 27 T cell receptor beta chains sequenced from one sample in a study of T cells expressing NK-cell markers. TCRdb re-called the 5' RACE reads and shows each CDR3 protein once, DNA omitted. In total, the table holds some 410,000 distinct CDR3 sequences. Sequenced input: blood T cells: a sorted CD56 or NKG2C T cell subset, CD4+ or CD8+ T cells, or bulk PBMC T cells (not recorded which). The receptors come from a woman between 18 and 69 years old in good health.

The rearrangement links TRBV5-1 to TRBJ2-2; the TCRdb call, TRBD1, lacks DNA for checking. Germline CDR1 is SGHRS and CDR2 is YFSETQ. The CDR3 has 13 residues. CDR3 sequence: CASSLGQAGELFF.

The J gene is TRBJ2-3, the V gene TRBV20-1; TCRdb gives TRBD1 as the D gene, but with no DNA this cannot be confirmed. This CDR3 contains 12 residues. The germline V gene has CDR1 DFQATT and CDR2 SNEGSKA (reference sequence). The CDR3 reads CSAGGGKDTQYF.

The chain recombines TRBV20-1 with TRBJ2-3; TCRdb lists TRBD2, though no DNA is available to test this call. The CDR3 runs 16 residues. Germline V gives CDR1 DFQATT, CDR2 SNEGSKA (reference sequence). This chain's CDR3 is CSAGGVEGQSTDTQYF.

J is TRBJ2-3 and V is TRBV7-9; TCRdb selects TRBD1, and the lack of DNA leaves this call unchecked. CDR1 and CDR2 from the germline V gene are SEHNR and FQNEAQ (reference sequence). The CDR3 has 16 amino acids. The CDR3 loop is CASSLAGGFGTDTQYF.

This chain joins TRBV6-4 and TRBJ2-2; the TRBD1 assignment by TCRdb is unverifiable without DNA. CDR3 length equals 13 residues. Germline V CDR1 and CDR2: MRHNA, SNTAGT. The CDR3 region is CASSAQGTGELFF.

The CDR3 here is CASSYSRGRELFF. This rearrangement joins TRBV6-2 or TRBV6-3 to TRBJ2-2. Per germline, CDR1 MNHEY and CDR2 SVGEGT. This CDR3 has 13 amino acids.

The rearrangement joins TRBV12-3 or TRBV12-4 to TRBJ1-3. The CDR3 has 13 amino acids. This CDR3 reads CASSSTDGNTIYF.

The rearrangement uses TRBV10-3 and TRBJ2-5; TCRdb names TRBD2, which stays unverified in the absence of DNA. Per germline, CDR1 ENHRY and CDR2 SYGVKD. There are 16 residues in the CDR3. The CDR3: CAISEIAGLVQETQYF.

The chain joins TRBV6-1 to TRBJ1-2; TCRdb calls TRBD1, which cannot be checked without DNA. Germline loops: CDR1 MNHNS, CDR2 SASEGT. The CDR3 contains 14 residues. This CDR3 reads CASRLHRDIYGYTF.

This sequence joins TRBV20-1 and TRBJ1-2; as DNA is missing, the TRBD1 call by TCRdb cannot be tested. Germline V lookup: CDR1 DFQATT, CDR2 SNEGSKA (reference sequence). The CDR3 runs 17 residues. CDR3 region: CSARPPSGTGGNYGYTF.

The gene calls are TRBV20-1 and TRBJ1-1; TCRdb indicates TRBD1, and absent DNA this call remains unverified. Germline V gives CDR1 DFQATT, CDR2 SNEGSKA (reference sequence). The CDR3 is made up of 12 amino acids. CDR3: CSASPQDRVAFF.

The V and J genes are TRBV7-8 and TRBJ2-3. The CDR3 is 16 amino acids. The germline V gene encodes CDR1 SGHVS and CDR2 FQNEAQ. CDR3 sequence reads: CASSSSSAASTDTQYF.

This chain uses TRBV4-3 with TRBJ2-3; TCRdb indicates TRBD2, and absent DNA this call remains unverified. The CDR3 runs 16 residues. The germline gives CDR1 LGHNA, CDR2 YSLEER. CDR3 loop: CASSQGLAGPEDTQYF.

The CDR3 sequence is CSARDVNSNQPQHF. The chain is built from TRBV20-1 and TRBJ1-5. The CDR3 is 14 residues long. Germline V gives CDR1 DFQATT, CDR2 SNEGSKA (reference sequence).

The V and J genes are TRBV12-3 or TRBV12-4 and TRBJ1-3. The CDR3 sequence is 14 residues long. The CDR3 protein is CASSLGRPGNTIYF.

The chain carries TRBV27 and TRBJ2-1; TCRdb proposes TRBD2, but this gene call is untestable without DNA. CDR1 is MNHEY, CDR2 SMNVEV, per germline (reference sequence). This CDR3 region has 14 residues. The CDR3 loop reads CASSSGILYNEQFF.

The rearrangement links TRBV28 to TRBJ2-7. Germline-derived CDR1 and CDR2 are MDHEN and SYDVKM. This CDR3 region has 14 residues. CDR3: CASLDSESSYEQYF. Full variable domain (outside the CDR3, taken from reference TRBV28 and TRBJ2-7): DVKVTQSSRYLVKRTGEKVFLECVQDMDHENMFWYRQDPGLGLRLIYFSYDVKMKEKGDIPEGYSVSREKKERFSLILESASTNQTSMYLCASLDSESSYEQYFGPGTRLTVT.

This rearrangement joins TRBV6-5 to TRBJ2-2. Per the germline V gene, CDR1 is MNHEY and CDR2 is SVGAGI. CDR3 length equals 15 residues. Here the CDR3 reads CASSYGLGPTGELFF.

The chain has TRBV7-2 and TRBJ2-7; TCRdb designates TRBD2, a call that cannot be tested without DNA. The CDR3 length is 14 residues. Germline loops: CDR1 SGHTA, CDR2 FQGNSA. The CDR3: CASSPDSGGYEQYF.

This chain's CDR3 is CASSLDRGLNTIYF. The chain is built from TRBV5-1 and TRBJ1-3; the TCRdb call, TRBD1, lacks DNA for checking. Germline V CDR1 and CDR2: SGHRS, YFSETQ. CDR3 size: 14 residues.

The chain links TRBV12-3 or TRBV12-4 to TRBJ1-1; TCRdb designates TRBD1, a call that cannot be tested without DNA. The CDR3 spans 13 residues. The CDR3 is CASSHPGSTEAFF.

V and J are TRBV11-2 and TRBJ2-1. From germline, CDR1 is SGHAT and CDR2 FQNNGV. The CDR3 loop spans 12 amino acids. CDR3 in amino acids: CASSGNLNEQFF. Using reference TRBV11-2 and TRBJ2-1 for the parts outside the CDR3, the full variable domain is EAGVAQSPRYKIIEKRQSVAFWCNPISGHATLYWYQQILGQGPKLLIQFQNNGVVDDSQLPKDRFSAERLKGVDSTLKIQPAKLEDSAVYLCASSGNLNEQFFGPGTRLTVL.

The chain combines TRBV20-1 with TRBJ2-3; TCRdb's D call of TRBD1 is untestable without DNA. Germline V gives CDR1 DFQATT, CDR2 SNEGSKA (reference sequence). The CDR3 spans 15 residues. The CDR3 loop is CSARGRQPRGDTQYF.

The chain couples TRBV20-1 to TRBJ2-2; lacking DNA, the TRBD1 call made by TCRdb goes unchecked. This CDR3 contains 14 residues. The germline CDR1 and CDR2 sequences are DFQATT and SNEGSKA (reference sequence). The CDR3 sequence is CSATPRGDTGELFF.

The J gene is TRBJ2-3, the V gene TRBV9; the D gene TCRdb calls, TRBD2, cannot be checked with no DNA. The V gene's germline CDR1 is SGDLS and CDR2 YYNGEE. The CDR3 is 16 amino acids. The CDR3 protein is CASSVASGGAGDTQYF.

This CDR3 is CASRRLAGADTQYF. V is TRBV7-3 and J is TRBJ2-3; the D call from TCRdb, TRBD2, cannot be confirmed without DNA. CDR1 is SGHTA and CDR2 is FQGTGA in the germline V gene. CDR3 length equals 14 residues.

V is TRBV7-9 and J is TRBJ2-5. CDR1 and CDR2 (germline): SEHNR, FQNEAQ (reference sequence). CDR3 length: 13 residues. The CDR3 reads CASSLLAQETQYF.